These T cell receptor beta chains were read from a single sample in a study of T cell changes during pregnancy in multiple sclerosis. Sequenced by immunoSEQ multiplex PCR; TCRdb stores in-frame clones only, minus some. Of approximately 89,000 clones in the sample, roughly 93% were seen once. The sequencing used peripheral blood, collected in the third trimester of pregnancy. The source of these receptors is a female donor with multiple sclerosis, enrolled in a pregnancy study. CDR3s include the opening cysteine and the closing phenylalanine or tryptophan. A D gene is named only where the DNA matches it firmly. Rows may omit the clone size; those that give it use once, few, many or a size class.

>TRBD1|TRBJ2-7|.|TRBV4-3
CASSRTGHDEQYF
TGCGCCAGCAGCCGGACAGGGCACGACGAGCAGTACTTC
>TRBD2|TRBJ2-1|.|TRBV14
CASSQGLAGSNEQFF
TGTGCCAGCAGCCAAGGACTAGCGGGGTCTAATGAGCAGTTCTTC
>.|TRBJ2-3|.|TRBV30
CAWSGGTDTQYF
TGTGCCTGGAGCGGAGGCACAGATACGCAGTATTTT
>.|TRBJ2-7|.|TRBV4-2
CASSQDSSHEQYF
TGTGCCAGCAGCCAAGATAGTAGCCACGAGCAGTACTTC
>.|TRBJ1-1|once|TRBV27
CASLAGMNTEAFF
TGTGCCAGCCTAGCGGGCATGAACACTGAAGCTTTCTTT
>.|TRBJ1-1|.|TRBV2
CASRPGTTMNTEAFF
TGTGCCAGCAGGCCCGGGACAACGATGAACACTGAAGCTTTCTTT
>TRBD2|TRBJ2-1|.|TRBV6-5
CASSPTSGLYEQFF
TGTGCCAGCAGCCCGACTAGCGGGTTGTATGAGCAGTTCTTC
>.|TRBJ1-1|.|TRBV2
CATRRGRNTEAFF
TGTGCCACCCGAAGGGGAAGGAACACTGAAGCTTTCTTT
>TRBD2|TRBJ2-7|.|TRBV7-9
CASSLGSGGEQYF
TGTGCCAGCAGCTTAGGATCGGGGGGCGAGCAGTACTTC
>TRBD1|TRBJ2-3|once|TRBV30
CAWRTGSRSDTQYF
TGTGCCTGGAGGACAGGGAGTAGGTCAGATACGCAGTATTTT
>.|TRBJ2-1|.|TRBV5-6
CASSLDRYNEQFF
TGTGCCAGCAGCTTGGACAGGTACAATGAGCAGTTCTTC
>TRBD2|TRBJ2-5|.|TRBV7-7
CASSLAGLGETQYF
TGTGCCAGCAGCCTAGCGGGGCTTGGCGAGACCCAGTACTTC
>.|TRBJ2-7|once|TRBV16
CASSQLLPYEQYF
TGTGCCAGCAGCCAACTACTCCCCTACGAGCAGTACTTC
>.|TRBJ2-4|.|TRBV7-8
CASSLAGTLAKNIQYF
TGTGCCAGCAGCTTAGCGGGCACATTAGCCAAAAACATTCAGTACTTC
>TRBD1|TRBJ1-1|.|TRBV27
CASSLGQGWNTEAFF
TGTGCCAGCAGTTTGGGACAGGGGTGGAACACTGAAGCTTTCTTT
>.|TRBJ1-1|.|TRBV2
CASSERRTQAFF
TGTGCCAGCAGTGAAAGGCGGACACAAGCTTTCTTT
>TRBD1|TRBJ2-3|.|TRBV7-8
CASSSLDRSPTDTQYF
TGTGCCAGCAGCTCACTGGACAGGAGTCCCACAGATACGCAGTATTTT
>.|TRBJ1-4|.|TRBV6-5
CASRPDSYNEKLFF
TGTGCCAGCAGACCCGACAGCTATAATGAAAAACTGTTTTTT
>TRBD1|TRBJ2-2|.|TRBV19
CASSMGTGSTGELFF
TGTGCCAGTAGTATGGGGACAGGGAGCACCGGGGAGCTGTTTTTT
>TRBD1|TRBJ1-1|.|TRBV30
CAWSGDWTGYTEAFF
TGTGCCTGGAGTGGGGATTGGACAGGGTACACTGAAGCTTTCTTT
>.|TRBJ1-2|few|TRBV6-6
CASSYLVGGNDGYTF
TGTGCCAGCAGTTATTTAGTCGGAGGAAATGACGGCTACACCTTC
>TRBD1|TRBJ2-7|.|TRBV4-2
CASSQGTGFYF
TGTGCCAGCAGCCAAGGGACAGGGTTTTACTTC